This T cell receptor beta chain derives from a study of blood T cell repertoires in COVID-19. About the study: The origin of the acute and convalescent COVID-19 samples was the United States, Italy and Spain.

Using immunoSEQ multiplex PCR, the repertoire was profiled, and TCRdb retains in-frame clones only, with some absent. The data contain some 130,000 clones, 88% of them seen just once; the ten biggest clones take up about a tenth. The receptor was derived from a man aged 50 or older with acute or convalescent COVID-19. The specimen was peripheral blood.

The CDR3 sequence is CAWSSYTEAFF. As DNA, the CDR3 is TGTGCCTGGAGTTCCTACACTGAAGCTTTCTTT. The genes are TRBV30 and TRBJ1-1; D unresolved. The length of the CDR3 is 11 residues. Germline lookup yields CDR1 GTSNPN and CDR2 SVGIG (reference sequence). Trimming pared 2 bases from V and 3 bases from J, leaving 4 bases between.